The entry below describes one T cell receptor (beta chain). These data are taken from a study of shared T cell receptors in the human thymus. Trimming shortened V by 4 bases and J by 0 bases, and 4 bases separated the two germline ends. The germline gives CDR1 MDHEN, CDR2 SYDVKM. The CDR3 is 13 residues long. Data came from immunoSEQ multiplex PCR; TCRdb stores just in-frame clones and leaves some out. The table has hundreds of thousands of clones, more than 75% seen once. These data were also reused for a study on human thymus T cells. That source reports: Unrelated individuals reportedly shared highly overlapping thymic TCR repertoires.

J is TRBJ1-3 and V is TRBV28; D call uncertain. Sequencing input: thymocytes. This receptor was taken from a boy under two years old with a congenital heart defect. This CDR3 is CASSSPSGNTIYF. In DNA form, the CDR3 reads TGTGCCAGCAGTTCTCCCTCTGGAAACACCATATATTTT.